Sequencing of this T cell receptor beta chain was carried out in a study of T cells after yellow fever vaccination. Study outcomes and limitations: Any FACS-sorted repertoire could hold abundant clonotypes that contaminate it from the bulk population. Boosting was followed by the reappearance of most primary-vaccination clones (approximately 95% CD4, about 90% CD8). Overlap between CD4 and CD8 compartments was detected for a small share of clonotypes.

The V gene lost 4 bases and the J gene lost 7 bases, with 13 bases spanning the gap. Germline V gene lookup returns CDR1 SGHVS and CDR2 FNYEAQ. This CDR3 has 14 amino acids. As to this clonotype: The antigen remains undetermined.

The TCR cDNA carried a universal primer site and UMIs from 5'RACE template switching. TCRdb ran MiXCR on the 5' RACE reads and lists one entry per CDR3 protein. The data contain 400,000 to 650,000 distinct CDR3 sequences, just over 20% of them singletons. The source material was PBMCs, sampled roughly 20 days after the first yellow fever vaccination. The chain employs TRBV7-6 and TRBJ1-4, with no clear D. The clonotype was recovered from a man aged 18 to 30 who received the YFV17D yellow fever vaccine. The CDR3 nucleotides are TGTGCCAGCAGCTCTGGGAGATCGGGTGAAAAACTGTTTTTT. Amino acid sequence: CASSSGRSGEKLFF.